The T cell receptor beta chain under discussion was sequenced for a study of T-cell memory formation after mild COVID-19. Whole-study findings and limits: Clones contracting day 15 to 85 were balanced CD4/CD8; later expanders leaned CD4+.

V lost 2 bases, J lost 8 bases, and 9 bases lay in between. This CDR3 region has 13 residues. Germline V lookup: CDR1 MNHEY, CDR2 SVGAGI. This clonotype was seen only a few times. Its antigen is currently unknown. Libraries for TCRalpha and TCRbeta carried sample barcodes and unique molecular identifiers via 5'RACE. TCRdb passed the 5' RACE reads through MiXCR, listing each CDR3 protein once. Here the sample spans under 150,000 distinct CDR3 sequences, roughly 15% being singletons. This chain uses TRBV6-5 with TRBJ1-4; D is uncertain. Sequencing was done on a sample of PBMCs or a T cell subset sorted from them (not recorded which). The sequence was obtained from an adult woman who had mild COVID-19 (a few samples of this study predate the infection). Cell type and time point are not known. CDR3 in DNA: TGTGCCAGCAGTTACACATCGGACGAAAAACTGTTTTTT. Encoded protein: CASSYTSDEKLFF.